Sequencing of this T cell receptor (beta chain) was carried out in a study of T cells after yellow fever vaccination. Study-wide context: The SMART-Seq v4 Ultra Low Input method served to prepare the low-cell-number fractions.

From the 5' RACE reads, TCRdb called clonotypes with MiXCR, one entry per CDR3 protein. The table has more than 300,000 distinct CDR3 sequences, approximately 12% seen once. V gave up 5 bases and J gave up 6 bases; unmatched junction bases: 5. CDR1 and CDR2 (germline): SGHAT, FQNNGV. The length of the CDR3 is 14 residues. This clonotype was observed a handful of times. The rearrangement uses TRBV11-2 and TRBJ2-5, with 11 bases fitting TRBD2. This specimen was CD4+ T cells sorted from PBMCs, taken 45 days after the yellow fever booster vaccination. The sequence derives from a man younger than 35 who received the YFV17D yellow fever vaccine. The CDR3 coding sequence is TGTGCCAGCAGCCAAGGGACTAGCGGCCAGACCCAGTACTTC. This translates into CASSQGTSGQTQYF.